This TCR beta chain was sequenced in a study of T cells in tuberculosis. CDR3 size: 12 residues. Trimming pared 4 bases from V and 5 bases from J, leaving 6 bases between. CDR1 and CDR2 (germline): LNHDA, SQIVND (reference sequence). Some clones are missing from TCRdb's copy, which holds only in-frame ones; the method was immunoSEQ multiplex PCR. The sample lists about 23,000 clones; roughly 97% were seen once. J is TRBJ2-1 and V is TRBV19; no definite D call. This receptor was obtained from a donor aged 10 to 29 with latent tuberculosis or without tuberculosis infection. The sample was PBMCs. CDR3 DNA sequence: TGTGCCAGTAGTACCGAGCACAATGAGCAGTTCTTC. Amino acid sequence: CASSTEHNEQFF.